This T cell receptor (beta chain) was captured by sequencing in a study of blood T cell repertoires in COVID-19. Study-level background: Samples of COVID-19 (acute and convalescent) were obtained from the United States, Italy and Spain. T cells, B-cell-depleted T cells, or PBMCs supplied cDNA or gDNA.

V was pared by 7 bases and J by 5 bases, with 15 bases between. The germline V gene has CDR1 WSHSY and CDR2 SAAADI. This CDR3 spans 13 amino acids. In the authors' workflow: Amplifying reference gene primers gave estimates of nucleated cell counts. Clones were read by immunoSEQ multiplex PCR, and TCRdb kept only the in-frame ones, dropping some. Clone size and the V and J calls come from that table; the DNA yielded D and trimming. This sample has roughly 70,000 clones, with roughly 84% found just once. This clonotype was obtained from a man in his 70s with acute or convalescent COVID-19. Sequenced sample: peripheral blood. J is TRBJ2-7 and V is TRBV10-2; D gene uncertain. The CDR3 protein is CASKRWVPDEQYF. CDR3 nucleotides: TGCGCCAGCAAGAGGTGGGTCCCCGACGAGCAGTACTTC.